This T cell receptor (beta chain) is from a study of cytomegalovirus exposure and HLA in healthy donors. Study-wide context: Per a later analysis, the approximately 700 first-cohort and approximately 120 validation repertoires shared one platform. Study-wide results and limits: Cytomegalovirus association was listed for 170 or so TCR beta chains.

The CDR3 sequence is 15 residues long. V shed 3 bases and J shed 5 bases, with 15 bases lying between them. The germline gives CDR1 LNHNV, CDR2 YYDKDF (reference sequence). Among the 120 or so subjects of the validation cohort, separate from the approximately 660-subject first cohort, were the donors. With regard to this clone: The antigen is unknown.

Only in-frame clones appear in the TCRdb table, and some are missing; sequencing was by immunoSEQ multiplex PCR. Of some 80,000 clones in the sample, about 95% were seen once. The TCR originated in a man between 18 and 29 years old in good health and CMV-seropositive. J is TRBJ2-3 and V is TRBV15, with D possibly TRBD2 on 5 matching bases. The sample taken for sequencing was PBMCs. CDR3 coding DNA: TGTGCCACCAGCAGGGAGGCCGAAGCGATAGATACGCAGTATTTT. It codes for CATSREAEAIDTQYF.